This entry concerns a single TCR beta chain. Its antigen is unknown. These data are taken from a study of identical twins. Study outcomes and limitations: Out-of-frame beta sequences exhibited a weaker degree of excess twin sharing.

TCRdb reprocessed the 5' RACE reads with MiXCR, giving one entry per CDR3 protein. The table includes about 520,000 distinct CDR3 sequences, less than 25% detected once. V was clipped by 4 bases and J by 5 bases, with 12 bases between them. The germline CDR1 and CDR2 sequences are LGHDT and YNNKEL (reference sequence). CDR3 length equals 13 residues. These data are also associated with another study on T cells expressing NK-cell markers. As that study records: Dominant NKG2C+ clonotypes in about 6 donors made up about 1.0-8% of CD8+ T cells.

This rearrangement joins TRBV3-1 to TRBJ2-7; maybe TRBD1 (5 bases). The TCR sequence derives from a woman between 18 and 29 years old in good health. What was sequenced was CD4+ T cells sorted from blood. CDR3 loop: CASSRQGSDEQYF. In DNA form, the CDR3 reads TGTGCCAGCAGCCGCCAGGGTTCGGACGAGCAGTACTTC.